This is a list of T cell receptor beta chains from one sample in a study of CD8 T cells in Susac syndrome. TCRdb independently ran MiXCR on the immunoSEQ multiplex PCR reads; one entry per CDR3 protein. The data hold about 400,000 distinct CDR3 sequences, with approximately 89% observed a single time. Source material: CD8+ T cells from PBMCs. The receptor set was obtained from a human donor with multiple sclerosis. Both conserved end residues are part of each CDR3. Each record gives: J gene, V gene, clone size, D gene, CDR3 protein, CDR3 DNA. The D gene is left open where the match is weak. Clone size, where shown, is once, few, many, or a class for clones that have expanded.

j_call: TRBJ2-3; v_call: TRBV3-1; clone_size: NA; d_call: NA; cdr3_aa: CASSQEDRSTDTQYF; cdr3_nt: TGTGCCAGCAGCCAAGAGGACCGTAGCACAGATACGCAGTATTTT
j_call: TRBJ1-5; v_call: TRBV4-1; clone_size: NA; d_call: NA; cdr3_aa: CASSRYSGSGYQPQHF; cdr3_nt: TGCGCCAGCAGCCGCTATTCGGGGTCGGGGTATCAGCCCCAGCATTTT
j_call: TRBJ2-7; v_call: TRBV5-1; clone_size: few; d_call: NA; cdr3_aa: CASSFRGPRHEQYF; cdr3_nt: TGCGCCAGCAGCTTTCGGGGTCCCAGGCACGAGCAGTACTTC
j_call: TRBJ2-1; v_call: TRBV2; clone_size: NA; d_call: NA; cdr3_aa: CASSDGQGGEQFF; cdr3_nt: TGTGCCAGCAGTGACGGTCAGGGCGGTGAGCAGTTCTTC
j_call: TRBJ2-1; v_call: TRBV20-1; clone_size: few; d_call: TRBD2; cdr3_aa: CSASGTSSYNEQFF; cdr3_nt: TGCAGTGCTTCAGGGACTAGTTCCTACAATGAGCAGTTCTTC
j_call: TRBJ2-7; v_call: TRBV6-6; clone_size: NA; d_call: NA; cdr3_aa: CASSYSETNYEQYF; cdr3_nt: TGTGCCAGCAGTTATTCAGAGACAAACTACGAGCAGTACTTC
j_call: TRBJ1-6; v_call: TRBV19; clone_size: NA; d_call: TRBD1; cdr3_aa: CASSIGTGANSPLHF; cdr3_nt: TGTGCCAGTAGTATAGGAACAGGGGCGAATTCACCCCTCCACTTT
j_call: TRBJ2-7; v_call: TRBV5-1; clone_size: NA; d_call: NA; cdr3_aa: CASIDPGSYEQYF; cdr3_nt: TGCGCCAGCATCGATCCCGGCTCCTACGAGCAGTACTTC
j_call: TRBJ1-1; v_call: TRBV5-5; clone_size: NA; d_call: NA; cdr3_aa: CASIEGGTEAFF; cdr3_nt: TGTGCCAGCATCGAGGGAGGGACTGAAGCTTTCTTT
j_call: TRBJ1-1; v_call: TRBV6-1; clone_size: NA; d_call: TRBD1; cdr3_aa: CASSPTTGEKGTEAFF; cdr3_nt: TGTGCCAGCAGCCCTACAACAGGGGAAAAAGGAACTGAAGCTTTCTTT
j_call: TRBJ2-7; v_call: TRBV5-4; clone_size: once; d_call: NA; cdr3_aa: CAFSYGRERYEQYF; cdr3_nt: TGTGCCTTCTCCTATGGCAGGGAACGCTACGAGCAGTACTTC
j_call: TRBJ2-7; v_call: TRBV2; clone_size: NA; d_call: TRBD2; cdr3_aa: CASNLWTGGLAGHSYEQYF; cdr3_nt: TGTGCCAGCAATCTGTGGACAGGGGGACTAGCGGGACACTCCTACGAGCAGTACTTC
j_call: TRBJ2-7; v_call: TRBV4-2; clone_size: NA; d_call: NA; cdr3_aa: CASSQGQVFYEQYF; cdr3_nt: TGTGCCAGCAGCCAAGGGCAGGTCTTCTACGAGCAGTACTTC
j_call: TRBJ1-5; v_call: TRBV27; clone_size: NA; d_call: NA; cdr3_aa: CASSHGSNQPQHF; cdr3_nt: TGTGCCAGCTCTCACGGTAGCAATCAGCCCCAGCATTTT
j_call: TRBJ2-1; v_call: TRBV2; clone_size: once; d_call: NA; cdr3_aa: CASGADEQFF; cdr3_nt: TGTGCCAGCGGGGCGGATGAGCAGTTCTTC
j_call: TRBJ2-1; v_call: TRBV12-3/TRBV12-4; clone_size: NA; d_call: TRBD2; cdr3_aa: CASSLRTSGNNEQFF; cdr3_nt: TGTGCCAGCAGTTTACGGACTAGCGGTAACAATGAGCAGTTCTTC
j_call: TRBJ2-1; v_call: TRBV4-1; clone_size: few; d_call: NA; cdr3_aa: CASSQLGDEQFF; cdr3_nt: TGCGCCAGCAGCCAATTAGGCGATGAGCAGTTCTTC
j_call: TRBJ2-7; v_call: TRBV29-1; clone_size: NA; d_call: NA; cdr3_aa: CSTVQASSYEQYF; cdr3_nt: TGCAGCACCGTACAGGCGAGCTCCTACGAGCAGTACTTC
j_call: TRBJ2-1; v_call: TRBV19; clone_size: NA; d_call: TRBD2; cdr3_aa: CASSIPPEIAGATYNEQFF; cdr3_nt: TGTGCCAGTAGTATACCCCCTGAGATAGCGGGAGCGACCTACAATGAGCAGTTCTTC
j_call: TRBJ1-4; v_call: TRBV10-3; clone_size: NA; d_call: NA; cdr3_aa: CAISESSVEEKLFF; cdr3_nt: TGTGCCATCAGTGAGTCGTCGGTAGAGGAAAAACTGTTTTTT
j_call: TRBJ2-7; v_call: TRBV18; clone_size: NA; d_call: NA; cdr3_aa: CASSPLGDPYEQYF; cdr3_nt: TGTGCCAGCTCACCACTTGGGGACCCCTACGAGCAGTACTTC
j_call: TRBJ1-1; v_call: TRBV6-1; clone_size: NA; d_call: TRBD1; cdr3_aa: CASSTRDSHNTEAFF; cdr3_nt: TGTGCCAGCAGTACCCGGGACAGCCACAACACTGAAGCTTTCTTT
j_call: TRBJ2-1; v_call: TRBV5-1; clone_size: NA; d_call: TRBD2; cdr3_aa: CASNPRFEREVSYNEQFF; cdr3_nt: TGCGCCAGCAACCCCCGATTTGAGCGGGAGGTCTCCTACAATGAGCAGTTCTTC
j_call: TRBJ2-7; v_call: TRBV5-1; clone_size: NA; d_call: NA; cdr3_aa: CASRSDAREQYF; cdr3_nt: TGCGCCAGCAGATCGGACGCGCGCGAGCAGTACTTC
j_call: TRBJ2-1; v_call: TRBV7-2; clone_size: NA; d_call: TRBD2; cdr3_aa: CASSLASFLAGDNEQFF; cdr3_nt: TGTGCCAGCAGCTTAGCGAGTTTCCTAGCGGGAGACAATGAGCAGTTCTTC
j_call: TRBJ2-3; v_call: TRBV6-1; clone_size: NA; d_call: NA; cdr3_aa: CASSEGGSGDTQYF; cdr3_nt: TGTGCCAGCAGTGAAGGGGGGTCGGGCGATACGCAGTATTTT
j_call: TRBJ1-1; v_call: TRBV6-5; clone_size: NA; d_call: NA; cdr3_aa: CASSYEMGLGPQNTEAFF; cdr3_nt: TGTGCCAGCAGTTACGAGATGGGATTGGGACCGCAGAACACTGAAGCTTTCTTT
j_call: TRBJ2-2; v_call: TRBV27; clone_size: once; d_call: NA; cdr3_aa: CASSWDLPLSGELFF; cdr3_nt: TGTGCCAGCAGTTGGGACCTTCCGCTAAGCGGGGAGCTGTTTTTT
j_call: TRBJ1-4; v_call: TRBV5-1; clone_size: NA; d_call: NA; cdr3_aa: CASSPGWQGVEKLFF; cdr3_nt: TGCGCCAGCAGCCCGGGTTGGCAGGGAGTTGAAAAACTGTTTTTT
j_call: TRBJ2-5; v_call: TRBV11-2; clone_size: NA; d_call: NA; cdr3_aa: CASSPLTDFQETQYF; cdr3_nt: TGTGCCAGCAGCCCCTTGACAGACTTCCAAGAGACCCAGTACTTC
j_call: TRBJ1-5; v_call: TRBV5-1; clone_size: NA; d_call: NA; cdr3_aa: CASSSGPQHF; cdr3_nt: TGCGCCAGCAGCTCCGGGCCCCAGCATTTT
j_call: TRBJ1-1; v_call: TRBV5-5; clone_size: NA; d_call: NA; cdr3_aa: CASRTRSTEAFF; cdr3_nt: TGTGCCAGCCGCACCCGATCCACTGAAGCTTTCTTT
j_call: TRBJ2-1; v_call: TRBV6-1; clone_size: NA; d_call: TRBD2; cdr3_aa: CASSDLLAMGSYNEQFF; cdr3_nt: TGTGCCAGCAGTGATTTACTAGCGATGGGATCCTACAATGAGCAGTTCTTC
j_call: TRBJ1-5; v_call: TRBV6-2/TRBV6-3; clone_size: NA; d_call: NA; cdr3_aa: CASSPPLTQPQHF; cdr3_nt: TGTGCCAGCAGCCCCCCTCTGACTCAGCCCCAGCATTTT
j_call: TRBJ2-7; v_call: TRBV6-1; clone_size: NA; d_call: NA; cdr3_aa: CASSTSSGDSSSYEQYF; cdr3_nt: TGTGCCAGCAGTACCTCTTCCGGCGATTCCTCCTCCTACGAGCAGTACTTC
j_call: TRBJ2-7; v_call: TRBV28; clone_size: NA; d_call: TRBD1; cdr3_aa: CASSPQDRFYEQYF; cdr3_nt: TGTGCCAGCAGTCCCCAGGACAGGTTCTACGAGCAGTACTTC
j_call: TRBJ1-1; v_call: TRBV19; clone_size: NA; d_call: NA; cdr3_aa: CASTSRGNTEAFF; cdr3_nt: TGTGCCAGTACGTCTCGGGGGAACACTGAAGCTTTCTTT
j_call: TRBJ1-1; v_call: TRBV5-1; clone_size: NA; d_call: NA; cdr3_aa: CASSSWTDLNTEAFF; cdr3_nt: TGCGCCAGCAGCTCCTGGACAGACCTGAACACTGAAGCTTTCTTT
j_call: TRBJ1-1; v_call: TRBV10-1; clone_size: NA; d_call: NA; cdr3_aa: CASSERGITEAFF; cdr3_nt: TGCGCCAGCAGTGAGCGGGGTATCACTGAAGCTTTCTTT
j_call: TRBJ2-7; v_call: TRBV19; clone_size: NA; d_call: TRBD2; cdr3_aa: CASSPRILAGPSYEQYF; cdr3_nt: TGTGCCAGTAGTCCGAGGATCCTAGCGGGACCTTCCTACGAGCAGTACTTC
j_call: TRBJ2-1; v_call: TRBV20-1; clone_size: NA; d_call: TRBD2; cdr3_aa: CSARDPGGSYNEQFF; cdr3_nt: TGCAGTGCTAGAGATCCGGGGGGCTCCTACAATGAGCAGTTCTTC
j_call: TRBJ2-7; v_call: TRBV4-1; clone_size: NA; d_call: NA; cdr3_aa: CASSQVSSSYEQYF; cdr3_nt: TGCGCCAGCAGCCAAGTCTCGAGCTCCTACGAGCAGTACTTC
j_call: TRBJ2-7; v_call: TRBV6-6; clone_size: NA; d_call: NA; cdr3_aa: CASSNTGKGDEQYF; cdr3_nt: TGTGCCAGCAGTAATACAGGGAAGGGCGACGAGCAGTACTTC
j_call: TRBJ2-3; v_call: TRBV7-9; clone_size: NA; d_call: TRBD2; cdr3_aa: CASSPPLAGDPDTQYF; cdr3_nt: TGTGCCAGCAGTCCTCCACTAGCGGGAGATCCAGATACGCAGTATTTT
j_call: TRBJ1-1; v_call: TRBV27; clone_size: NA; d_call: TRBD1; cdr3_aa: CATKTGATEAFF; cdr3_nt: TGTGCCACCAAGACAGGGGCCACTGAAGCTTTCTTT